This T cell receptor beta chain is drawn from a study of T cells in Graves' hyperthyroidism and ophthalmopathy. Study-wide background: Peripheral blood was drawn at first diagnosis, prior to all treatment. General study results and limits: With a median lead of approximately 6.4 months before onset, the model predicted ophthalmopathy. Within blood appeared most thyroid clonotypes that had expanded above 0.001.

Under 3 months was the duration of disease in ophthalmopathy patients, who also had a Clinical Activity Score of at least 3 and a NOSPECS grade of at least 4. The investigators amplified TCR beta CDR3 regions from RNA transcripts. HTBI primers were the set used in a first-round RT-PCR of the TCR CDR3. TCRdb redid the calling of the multiplex PCR reads with MiXCR, one entry per CDR3 protein. Seen here are around 610,000 distinct CDR3 sequences, over 12% observed once, and the top ten hold approximately 4.2%. V was clipped by 2 bases and J by 4 bases; unmatched bases: 10. Per the germline V gene, CDR1 is MDHEN and CDR2 is SYDVKM. The CDR3 sequence is 16 residues long. This clonotype was seen ten or more times. Its cognate antigen is unknown.

The chain employs TRBV28 and TRBJ1-2, with 7 bases matching TRBD1. The sequence came from a woman between 35 and 50 years old with Graves' ophthalmopathy. Sequencing used blood. The CDR3 sequence is CASSLIFPGQSYGYTF. CDR3 in DNA: TGTGCCAGCAGTTTAATCTTCCCGGGACAGAGCTATGGCTACACCTTC.